Shown below are 26 T cell receptor beta chains from a single sample sequenced in a study of T cell changes during pregnancy in multiple sclerosis. Using immunoSEQ multiplex PCR, the repertoire was profiled, and TCRdb retains in-frame clones only, with some absent. The table lists roughly 55,000 clones, roughly 90% of them singletons, with 0.16% in the top ten. Material: CD4+ T cells from peripheral blood mononuclear cells, obtained after pregnancy. The receptor set was obtained from a female donor in good health, enrolled as a control in a pregnancy study.

Only a few counts were recorded for this clone. The J gene is TRBJ1-6, the V gene TRBV30; 7 nucleotides agree with TRBD1. V dropped 0 bases and J dropped 7; count of bases not matched to a gene: 3. CDR1 and CDR2 from the germline V gene are GTSNPN and SVGIG (reference sequence). The CDR3 spans 14 residues. This CDR3 is CAWSVLQGNSPLHF. In DNA, the CDR3 is TGTGCCTGGAGTGTGCTACAGGGGAATTCACCCCTCCACTTT.

The CDR3 sequence is CASSLARDPNTEAFF. The CDR3 nucleotides read TGCGCCAGCAGCTTGGCGCGGGACCCTAACACTGAAGCTTTCTTT. V is TRBV5-1 and J is TRBJ1-1, with D perhaps TRBD1 (5 bases). The germline V gene has CDR1 SGHRS and CDR2 YFSETQ. The CDR3 extends over 15 amino acids. The V and J ends lost 0 bases and 2 bases respectively, with 11 bases between them.

The chain is built from TRBV5-6 and TRBJ1-2, with no clear D. The V end lost 0 bases, the J end lost 8 bases, and 26 bases lay between the germline ends. Germline CDR1 SGHDT, CDR2 YYEEEE. CDR3 length: 18 residues. The CDR3 DNA reads as TGTGCCAGCAGCTTGGGAAACCCTTTTTCCCTTATGGCGGGCGGCTACACCTTC. This codes for CASSLGNPFSLMAGGYTF.

The chain has TRBV2 and TRBJ2-5; TRBD1 agrees at 8 bases. With V trimmed by 5 bases and J by 3 bases, 8 bases remained unmatched. The CDR3 consists of 15 residues. From germline, CDR1 is SNHLY and CDR2 FYNNEI. Here the CDR3 DNA reads TGTGCCAGCAGTTATAGACCGGGACAGGAAGAGACCCAGTACTTC. Translated, it gives CASSYRPGQEETQYF.

DNA of the CDR3: TGTGCCAGCAGCTTAGCGGCGGGGTCAGAGACCCAGTACTTC. Translation: CASSLAAGSETQYF. The V gene is TRBV11-3, the J gene TRBJ2-5, with D possibly matching TRBD2 (6 bases). Germline V gene sequence: CDR1 SGHNT, CDR2 YENEEA. With 1 base removed from V and 4 bases from J, the gap between germline ends came to 10 bases. The CDR3 consists of 14 residues.

The chain carries TRBV7-9 and TRBJ2-5; 8 bases fit TRBD1. CDR3 size: 14 residues. Germline V gene data show CDR1 as SEHNR and CDR2 as FQNEAQ (reference sequence). With 5 bases clipped from V and 2 bases from J, the junction kept 4 bases outside the gene matches. CDR3 amino acids: CASSLTGGQETQYF. CDR3 in DNA: TGTGCCAGCAGCCTTACAGGGGGACAAGAGACCCAGTACTTC.

This chain connects TRBV7-9 to TRBJ1-1; D gene uncertain. CDR3 length: 16 residues. V was shortened by 6 bases and J by 0 bases, with 17 bases between the two germline ends. CDR1 and CDR2 from the germline V gene are SEHNR and FQNEAQ (reference sequence). In nucleotides, the CDR3 is TGTGCCAGCAGATTAAGGAGGGAAAAGATGAACACTGAAGCTTTCTTT. It encodes CASRLRREKMNTEAFF.

The rearrangement uses TRBV28 and TRBJ1-1, with 8 bases aligning to TRBD1. The CDR3 runs 15 residues. Germline-derived CDR1 and CDR2 are MDHEN and SYDVKM. V lost 5 bases, J lost 1 base, and 6 bases stayed unmatched. For the CDR3, the DNA is TGTGCCAGCAGTCCGGGAGGACAGGGGAACACTGAAGCTTTCTTT. It translates to CASSPGGQGNTEAFF.

This chain connects TRBV6-1 to TRBJ2-2; 8 bases map to TRBD1. The CDR3 is 14 amino acids. Germline CDR1 is MNHNS and CDR2 is SASEGT. The trim removed 6 bases at V and 5 bases at J, leaving 5 bases unmatched. The DNA of the CDR3 is TGTGCCAGCAGCCGGGACAGGTATACCGGGGAGCTGTTTTTT. Protein sequence: CASSRDRYTGELFF.

The V gene is TRBV23-1, the J gene TRBJ1-5; 8 bases match TRBD1. TRBV23-1 is treated as an ORF (open reading frame) with a function not yet certain. This CDR3 comprises 17 residues. Trimming at V came to 0 bases and at J to 5 bases, leaving 9 bases not matched to a gene. The CDR3 DNA reads TGCGCCAGCAGTCAATCGCGAACAGGGGGGGACTATCAGCCCCAGCATTTT. The encoded protein is CASSQSRTGGDYQPQHF.

The V gene is TRBV7-2, the J gene TRBJ1-3; 11 bases line up with TRBD1. Germline V CDR1 and CDR2: SGHTA, FQGNSA. The V and J ends lost 5 bases and 2 bases, in that order; junction bases with no gene match: 8. The CDR3 has 17 residues. As DNA, the CDR3 is TGTGCCAGCAGCCCGGACGGACAGGGGGCGCCTGGAAACACCATATATTTT. Translation: CASSPDGQGAPGNTIYF.

The J gene is TRBJ1-3, the V gene TRBV6-5; D remains unclear. V lost 6 bases and J 0 bases, leaving 12 bases between the germline ends. The CDR3 spans 15 residues. Germline CDR1 and CDR2: MNHEY and SVGAGI. The CDR3 is CASSQALSSGNTIYF. Written as DNA, the CDR3 is TGTGCCAGCAGCCAGGCCCTTTCCTCTGGAAACACCATATATTTT.

This chain joins TRBV28 and TRBJ1-1; D is possibly TRBD1 (6 bases). This CDR3 region has 14 residues. V shed 8 bases and J shed 2 bases, with 15 bases lying between them. CDR1 and CDR2 (germline): MDHEN, SYDVKM. CDR3 nucleotides: TGTGCCAGCTCAGCGGGGGGGCTTAACACTGAAGCTTTCTTT. Translating gives CASSAGGLNTEAFF.

This clone was observed a single time. The chain recombines TRBV2 with TRBJ2-1, with D possibly TRBD1 on 5 matching bases. CDR1 is SNHLY, CDR2 FYNNEI, per germline. Trimming took 10 bases from V and 3 from J, leaving 7 bases between them. The CDR3 loop spans 11 amino acids. CDR3 loop: CATTGYNEQFF. The CDR3 region has the DNA TGTGCCACCACAGGCTACAATGAGCAGTTCTTC.

For the CDR3, the DNA is TGTGCCAGCAGCGTAGTGGCCCAGGGTGGCGAGCAGTACTTC. Its protein is CASSVVAQGGEQYF. J is TRBJ2-7 and V is TRBV9; D might be TRBD1 (5 bases). Trimming pared 0 bases from V and 6 bases from J, leaving 13 bases between. The CDR3 runs to 14 residues. Germline-derived CDR1 and CDR2 are SGDLS and YYNGEE.

The CDR3 DNA is TGTGCCTGGAGCGGAGGCCCTCGGACAGTAGTTGTTGAAAAACTGTTTTTT. Its protein product is CAWSGGPRTVVVEKLFF. The rearrangement joins TRBV30 to TRBJ1-4; maybe TRBD1 (6 bases). V lost 3 bases and J 7 bases, leaving 24 bases between the germline ends. The CDR3 is made up of 17 amino acids. CDR1 is GTSNPN, CDR2 SVGIG, per germline (reference sequence).

The V call is TRBV18, the J call TRBJ2-4; a weak D match, TRBD1 (6 bases). The CDR3 is 15 residues long. V lost 2 bases, J lost 8 bases, and 16 bases lay in between. CDR1 KGHSH and CDR2 LQKENI come from the germline V gene. The CDR3 protein is CASSPLMGAMDIQYF. The CDR3 nucleotides read TGTGCCAGCTCACCATTAATGGGGGCGATGGACATTCAGTACTTC.

This clone was seen only once. The V gene is TRBV30, the J gene TRBJ2-7; 7 nucleotides align to TRBD1. From germline, CDR1 is GTSNPN and CDR2 SVGIG (reference sequence). The J segment lost 2 bases and the V segment lost 5 bases, leaving 3 bases of the junction unmatched. The CDR3 has 12 amino acids. The CDR3 DNA is TGTGCCTGGGGGGACAGCCCCTACGAGCAGTACTTC. Translation: CAWGDSPYEQYF.

The V and J genes are TRBV19 and TRBJ1-5, with D possibly TRBD1 on 6 matching bases. The CDR3 loop spans 17 amino acids. Germline-derived CDR1 and CDR2 are LNHDA and SQIVND (reference sequence). The V and J ends lost 4 bases and 6 bases respectively, with 22 bases between them. The CDR3 protein is CASSTSQGGSISQPQHF. CDR3 DNA sequence: TGTGCCAGTAGTACGTCACAGGGCGGGAGTATTAGTCAGCCCCAGCATTTT. Full variable domain (remainder filled in from reference TRBV19 and TRBJ1-5): DGGITQSPKYLFRKEGQNVTLSCEQNLNHDAMYWYRQDPGQGLRLIYYSQIVNDFQKGDIAEGYSVSREKKESFPLTVTSAQKNPTAFYLCASSTSQGGSISQPQHFGDGTRLSIL.

This clone was seen just once. The J gene is TRBJ1-5, the V gene TRBV18; 7 bases agree with TRBD1. Per the germline V gene, CDR1 is KGHSH and CDR2 is LQKENI. J lost 4 bases, V lost 3 bases, and 3 bases had no gene match. This CDR3 is built from 14 residues. CDR3 nucleotide sequence: TGTGCCAGCTCACCCGCGACAGGGAATCAGCCCCAGCATTTT. Its protein product is CASSPATGNQPQHF.

J is TRBJ2-5 and V is TRBV2; TRBD2 aligns across 13 bases. This CDR3 comprises 14 residues. Germline loops: CDR1 SNHLY, CDR2 FYNNEI. V lost 6 bases and J lost 9; bases outside the gene matches: 7. CDR3 nucleotides: TGTGCCAGCAGCCCGGGACTAGCGGGGAGGGCCCAGTACTTC. It codes for CASSPGLAGRAQYF.

The V gene is TRBV7-9, the J gene TRBJ1-4, with 8 bases lining up with TRBD1. The J segment lost 13 bases and the V segment lost 6 bases, leaving 10 bases of the junction unmatched. The CDR3 runs 13 residues. CDR1 and CDR2 (germline): SEHNR, FQNEAQ (reference sequence). The CDR3 DNA reads TGTGCCAGCAGTCGTAGGACAGGGCAAGGACTGTTTTTT. Protein: CASSRRTGQGLFF.

This chain uses TRBV6-5 with TRBJ2-7, with D perhaps matching TRBD2 (6 bases). The CDR3 has 15 amino acids. Germline values: CDR1 MNHEY, CDR2 SVGAGI. V lost 7 bases to trimming and J lost 0 bases, with 16 bases between them. The CDR3 sequence is CASTPRLGSSYEQYF. CDR3 bases: TGTGCCAGCACCCCCCGTCTCGGGAGCTCCTACGAGCAGTACTTC.

This chain links TRBV7-7 with TRBJ2-2; the match to TRBD2 covers 10 bases. Germline values: CDR1 SSHAT, CDR2 FNYEAQ (reference sequence). V trimming: 10 bases; J trimming: 0 bases; junction bases outside the gene matches: 17. The CDR3 sequence is 19 residues long. In DNA, the CDR3 is TGTGCCACCACCCCAGCTAGCGGGGGACCCTACCCGAACACCGGGGAGCTGTTTTTT. Its translation: CATTPASGGPYPNTGELFF.

This rearrangement joins TRBV2 to TRBJ2-3; 7 bases are a match to TRBD1. With 4 bases clipped from V and 0 bases from J, the junction kept 4 bases outside the gene matches. The CDR3 consists of 15 residues. Germline values: CDR1 SNHLY, CDR2 FYNNEI. CDR3 sequence reads: CASSGQGASTDTQYF. For the CDR3, the DNA is TGTGCCAGCAGTGGACAGGGAGCTAGCACAGATACGCAGTATTTT.

The chain has TRBV4-3 and TRBJ1-5; possibly TRBD1 for D (5 bases). This CDR3 comprises 14 residues. Germline assignment: CDR1 LGHNA and CDR2 YSLEER. Trimming removed 1 base from V and 7 bases from J, with 11 bases in between. The CDR3 DNA sequence: TGCGCCAGCAGCCAAGGCAGGGTTCCCCAGCCCCAGCATTTT. It is translated as CASSQGRVPQPQHF.